Sequencing of this TCR beta chain was carried out in a study of blood T cells in healthy people across ages. The donors, healthy Caucasians from Russia, were aged 6 to 90. This clonotype was found a few times. Together with a sample-barcoded 5' primer, a J-beta primer mix was included in a second PCR lasting about 7 to 11 cycles. TCRdb used MiXCR to reprocess the 5' RACE reads, holding one entry per CDR3 protein. The sample yields 1.5 million to 2 million distinct CDR3 sequences, 35% to 50% seen once. Germline CDR1 and CDR2: SGDLS and YYNGEE. The CDR3 sequence is 14 residues long. The J segment lost 6 bases and the V segment lost 4 bases, leaving 7 bases of the junction unmatched.

This TCR was recovered from a human donor in good health. The chain combines TRBV9 with TRBJ2-3; 8 bases map to TRBD2. The specimen was blood. The CDR3 is CASSTGGRYDTQYF. The CDR3 coding sequence is TGTGCCAGCAGCACGGGGGGGCGTTATGATACGCAGTATTTT. The complete variable domain, with remaining parts taken from reference TRBV9 and TRBJ2-3, reads DSGVTQTPKHLITATGQRVTLRCSPRSGDLSVYWYQQSLDQGLQFLIQYYNGEERAKGNILERFSAQQFPDLHSELNLSSLELGDSALYFCASSTGGRYDTQYFGPGTRLTVL.